Reported below is one T cell receptor (beta chain). Its cognate antigen is unknown. The source of the sample is a study of cytomegalovirus exposure and HLA in healthy donors. Notes on the study in general: Productive rates of about 90% or about 30% were seen for most TCR beta V segments in an earlier analysis. In a later analysis, productive TCRs from donors in an Asian-associated ancestry cluster reportedly carried fewer N-insertions than the cohort mean. TCR association rates varied by HLA locus in a later analysis, with DRB1 highest and HLA-C lowest.

CDR1 SGDLS and CDR2 YYNGEE come from the germline V gene. The ends were cut back, 4 bases at V and 7 bases at J, with 20 bases in the middle. The CDR3 is 15 amino acids. Primers for the PCR totalled 60 Vbeta and 13 Jbeta. TCRdb's copy holds only in-frame clones and misses some; the assay was immunoSEQ multiplex PCR. This sample has about 120,000 clones, with 77% found just once. The chain employs TRBV9 and TRBJ1-2; D is ambiguous. The TCR originated in a man between 18 and 29 years old in good health and CMV-seropositive. The sequenced material came from PBMCs. Written as DNA, the CDR3 is TGTGCCAGCAGCCCCCCAATGGAGTTCGGGGTTGGCTACACCTTC. Protein product: CASSPPMEFGVGYTF.